A selection of T cell receptor beta chains follows, all from one sample in a study of CD8 T cells in ankylosing spondylitis. TCRdb re-analysed the 5' RACE reads in MiXCR, keeping a single row per CDR3 protein. This sample yields about 390,000 distinct CDR3 sequences, of which around 24% are seen a single time; about 15% belongs to the top ten. Sequencing was carried out using blood, either unsorted or a sorted T cell fraction (not recorded which). Receptors originate from a male donor with ankylosing spondylitis. CDR3s include the opening cysteine and the closing phenylalanine or tryptophan. The D gene is left open where the match is weak. A clone size is listed for some rows: how often the clone was seen (once, few, many), or a class if it is expanded.

V gene: TRBV14
D gene: .
clone size: many
J gene: TRBJ2-1
CDR3 protein: CASSQDITAQQFF
CDR3 DNA: TGTGCCAGCAGCCAAGATATAACTGCCCAGCAGTTCTTC

V gene: TRBV20-1
D gene: .
clone size: few
J gene: TRBJ1-4
CDR3 protein: CSAQGPNEKLFF
CDR3 DNA: TGCAGTGCTCAGGGCCCGAATGAAAAACTGTTTTTT

V gene: TRBV10-3
D gene: .
clone size: .
J gene: TRBJ1-5
CDR3 protein: CATTFGSNQPQHF
CDR3 DNA: TGTGCCACTACTTTTGGTAGCAATCAGCCCCAGCATTTT

V gene: TRBV12-3/TRBV12-4
D gene: .
clone size: .
J gene: TRBJ1-5
CDR3 protein: CASSLLVDQPQHF
CDR3 DNA: TGTGCCAGCAGTCTTCTGGTTGATCAGCCCCAGCATTTT

V gene: TRBV6-1
D gene: .
clone size: .
J gene: TRBJ1-1
CDR3 protein: CASSTTGGTNTEAFF
CDR3 DNA: TGTGCCAGCAGTACAACGGGGGGGACAAACACTGAAGCTTTCTTT

V gene: TRBV14
D gene: .
clone size: .
J gene: TRBJ2-7
CDR3 protein: CASSQVDSSYEQYF
CDR3 DNA: TGTGCCAGCAGCCAAGTTGACAGCTCCTACGAGCAGTACTTC

V gene: TRBV2
D gene: TRBD1
clone size: few
J gene: TRBJ2-7
CDR3 protein: CASGTDASYEQYF
CDR3 DNA: TGTGCCAGCGGGACAGACGCCTCCTACGAGCAGTACTTC

V gene: TRBV19
D gene: .
clone size: .
J gene: TRBJ1-2
CDR3 protein: CASSIRGSPRSGYTF
CDR3 DNA: TGTGCCAGTAGTATCCGGGGGAGCCCTAGGAGTGGCTACACCTTC

V gene: TRBV4-1
D gene: .
clone size: .
J gene: TRBJ2-1
CDR3 protein: CASSQGQTRSYNEQFF
CDR3 DNA: TGCGCCAGCAGCCAGGGCCAAACCCGCTCCTACAATGAGCAGTTCTTC

V gene: TRBV7-2
D gene: .
clone size: .
J gene: TRBJ1-6
CDR3 protein: CASSLGVDPPLHF
CDR3 DNA: TGTGCCAGCAGCTTAGGAGTTGATCCACCCCTCCACTTT

V gene: TRBV3-1
D gene: .
clone size: few
J gene: TRBJ1-6
CDR3 protein: CASSRTGGLKSPLHF
CDR3 DNA: TGTGCCAGCAGCCGAACGGGGGGGCTTAAATCACCCCTCCACTTT

V gene: TRBV2
D gene: TRBD2
clone size: .
J gene: TRBJ2-1
CDR3 protein: CASSEASGRAHEQFF
CDR3 DNA: TGTGCCAGCAGTGAAGCGAGCGGGAGGGCTCATGAGCAGTTCTTC

V gene: TRBV19
D gene: .
clone size: .
J gene: TRBJ2-2
CDR3 protein: CASTRQDSNTGELFF
CDR3 DNA: TGTGCCAGTACCCGACAGGACTCGAACACCGGGGAGCTGTTTTTT

V gene: TRBV24-1
D gene: .
clone size: few
J gene: TRBJ2-5
CDR3 protein: CATSVGGSETQETQYF
CDR3 DNA: TGTGCCACCAGTGTCGGAGGCAGTGAGACCCAAGAGACCCAGTACTTC

V gene: TRBV20-1
D gene: TRBD1
clone size: .
J gene: TRBJ2-2
CDR3 protein: CSANRGIRTGELFF
CDR3 DNA: TGCAGTGCTAACAGGGGGATCAGAACCGGGGAGCTGTTTTTT

V gene: TRBV20-1
D gene: .
clone size: .
J gene: TRBJ2-7
CDR3 protein: CSAPGSWFYEQYF
CDR3 DNA: TGCAGTGCTCCCGGGAGTTGGTTCTACGAGCAGTACTTC

V gene: TRBV6-5
D gene: .
clone size: few
J gene: TRBJ2-7
CDR3 protein: CASSYSMTINEQYF
CDR3 DNA: TGTGCCAGCAGTTACTCGATGACGATCAACGAGCAGTACTTC

V gene: TRBV18
D gene: .
clone size: many
J gene: TRBJ1-6
CDR3 protein: CASSPGNSPLHF
CDR3 DNA: TGTGCCAGCAGTCCAGGGAATTCACCCCTCCACTTT

V gene: TRBV7-2
D gene: .
clone size: many
J gene: TRBJ1-1
CDR3 protein: CASSLAAGASTEAFF
CDR3 DNA: TGTGCCAGCAGCTTAGCGGCGGGGGCTAGCACTGAAGCTTTCTTT

V gene: TRBV20-1
D gene: TRBD2
clone size: .
J gene: TRBJ2-7
CDR3 protein: CSARVYRGSGRATYEQYF
CDR3 DNA: TGCAGTGCTAGAGTTTACCGGGGTAGCGGGAGGGCTACGTACGAGCAGTACTTC

V gene: TRBV24-1
D gene: .
clone size: .
J gene: TRBJ2-3
CDR3 protein: CATSDSNTGDTQYF
CDR3 DNA: TGTGCCACCAGTGATTCAAATACAGGGGATACGCAGTATTTT

V gene: TRBV20-1
D gene: TRBD2
clone size: .
J gene: TRBJ2-7
CDR3 protein: CSARISGRLYEQYF
CDR3 DNA: TGCAGTGCTAGAATCAGCGGGAGATTGTACGAGCAGTACTTC

V gene: TRBV20-1
D gene: .
clone size: few
J gene: TRBJ2-7
CDR3 protein: CSARGITAYEQYF
CDR3 DNA: TGCAGTGCTAGAGGGATCACTGCCTACGAGCAGTACTTC

V gene: TRBV29-1
D gene: TRBD1
clone size: many
J gene: TRBJ2-1
CDR3 protein: CSPRTGQGNEQFF
CDR3 DNA: TGCAGCCCCCGGACAGGCCAAGGGAATGAGCAGTTCTTC

V gene: TRBV3-1
D gene: .
clone size: few
J gene: TRBJ2-2
CDR3 protein: CASSQAGVGGELFF
CDR3 DNA: TGTGCCAGCAGCCAAGCGGGGGTTGGAGGGGAGCTGTTTTTT

V gene: TRBV9
D gene: .
clone size: .
J gene: TRBJ1-4
CDR3 protein: CASSVGGTNEKLFF
CDR3 DNA: TGTGCCAGCAGCGTAGGAGGAACTAATGAAAAACTGTTTTTT

V gene: TRBV7-3
D gene: .
clone size: few
J gene: TRBJ2-3
CDR3 protein: CASSSQGVTDTQYF
CDR3 DNA: TGTGCCAGCAGCTCCCAGGGCGTCACAGATACGCAGTATTTT

V gene: TRBV20-1
D gene: .
clone size: .
J gene: TRBJ2-7
CDR3 protein: CSARVGVIVGEQYF
CDR3 DNA: TGCAGTGCTAGAGTGGGGGTTATAGTTGGCGAGCAGTACTTC

V gene: TRBV21-1
D gene: .
clone size: .
J gene: TRBJ2-6
CDR3 protein: CASSKDEETGANVLTF
CDR3 DNA: TGTGCCAGCAGCAAAGATGAGGAAACTGGGGCCAACGTCCTGACTTTC

V gene: TRBV28
D gene: TRBD1
clone size: .
J gene: TRBJ2-7
CDR3 protein: CVARDRVNEQYF
CDR3 DNA: TGTGTAGCCCGGGACAGGGTCAACGAGCAGTACTTC

V gene: TRBV5-1
D gene: TRBD1
clone size: .
J gene: TRBJ2-5
CDR3 protein: CASRSGGGETQYF
CDR3 DNA: TGCGCCAGCAGATCAGGGGGCGGGGAGACCCAGTACTTC